The next 18 T cell receptor beta chains were all read from a single sample in a study of blood T cell repertoires in COVID-19. Profiling relied on immunoSEQ multiplex PCR, and the TCRdb table lists in-frame clones only, not all of them. The sample includes about 170,000 clones, roughly 80% of them seen just once. Material: peripheral blood. Every receptor here comes from a man between 65 and 80 years old with active or convalescent COVID-19.

The V gene is TRBV6-4, the J gene TRBJ1-5; tentatively, D is TRBD1 (5 bases). This CDR3 region has 15 residues. Germline V gene lookup returns CDR1 MRHNA and CDR2 SNTAGT. V was pared by 6 bases and J by 1 base, with 13 bases between. The CDR3 loop is CASSAQKGSNQPQHF. Written as DNA, the CDR3 is TGTGCCAGCAGCGCCCAGAAGGGGAGCAATCAGCCCCAGCATTTT.

The chain employs TRBV7-8 and TRBJ1-1; TRBD1 matches 7 bases. CDR3 size: 13 residues. The germline V gene encodes CDR1 SGHVS and CDR2 FQNEAQ. V was pared by 5 bases and J by 4 bases, with 4 bases of the junction left unmatched. CDR3 bases: TGTGCCAGCAGCCTGACAGGGATCACTGAAGCTTTCTTT. Translation: CASSLTGITEAFF.

Of note for this clone: Other DNA sequences of this sample code for an identical CDR3. The rearrangement joins TRBV19 to TRBJ2-5; possibly TRBD1 for D (7 bases). Trimming shortened V by 4 bases and J by 5 bases, and 8 bases separated the two germline ends. The CDR3 runs to 12 residues. From germline, CDR1 is LNHDA and CDR2 SQIVND (reference sequence). The CDR3 DNA reads TGTGCCAGTAGTACAGGGGGGGAGACCCAGTACTTC. Translated, it gives CASSTGGETQYF.

The CDR3 loop reads CASSKAPGGVTGELFF. The CDR3 DNA is TGTGCCAGCAGCAAAGCCCCTGGGGGGGTCACCGGGGAGCTGTTTTTT. The chain combines TRBV21-1 with TRBJ2-2; the tabulated D call, TRBD2, remains unverified against the DNA. TRBV21-1 is given as a pseudogene. CDR3 length equals 16 residues.

The V and J genes are TRBV30 and TRBJ2-7, with 7 positions matching TRBD2. CDR3 length: 14 amino acids. Germline lookup yields CDR1 GTSNPN and CDR2 SVGIG (reference sequence). The junction had 10 bases not matched to a gene; V was cut back by 3 bases and J by 5 bases. The CDR3 sequence: CAWRPSGGSNEQYF. CDR3 nucleotides: TGTGCCTGGAGACCGTCGGGGGGTAGTAACGAGCAGTACTTC.

This chain uses TRBV28 with TRBJ1-1, with 12 bases matching TRBD1. Germline V CDR1 and CDR2: MDHEN, SYDVKM. With 4 bases clipped from V and 2 bases from J, the junction kept 5 bases outside the gene matches. The CDR3 runs 16 residues. The CDR3 DNA is TGTGCCAGCAGTTCCGCCGGGACAGGGGGCAACACTGAAGCTTTCTTT. Encoded protein: CASSSAGTGGNTEAFF.

A word on this clone: At one of its ends the junction is not consistent with the germline gene, which may arise from a read error. The V and J genes are TRBV7-9 and TRBJ1-5; D remains unclear. Germline CDR1 reads SEHNR; CDR2 reads FQNEAQ (reference sequence). The CDR3 is 16 amino acids. The chain's CDR3 is CASSLGVDPSDQPQHF. DNA for the CDR3: TGTGCCAGCAGCTTAGGGGTGGACCCTAGCGATCAGCCCCAGCATTTT.

The rearrangement links TRBV5-1 to TRBJ1-6; TRBD1 might be the D (5 bases). The germline gives CDR1 SGHRS, CDR2 YFSETQ. Deletions cut 4 bases from V and 4 bases from J, with 12 bases between. The CDR3 has 15 amino acids. The CDR3 loop reads CASSPGTLYNSPLHF. The CDR3 DNA reads TGCGCCAGCAGCCCCGGGACTCTTTATAATTCACCCCTCCACTTT.

The gene calls are TRBV11-2 and TRBJ2-3; TRBD2 might be the D (6 bases). This CDR3 is built from 16 residues. Germline assignment: CDR1 SGHAT and CDR2 FQNNGV. Trimming took off 3 bases at V and 0 bases at J, with 13 bases between the two ends. The DNA for the CDR3 is TGTGCCAGCAGCTTTCGAGGGCGGGATAGCACAGATACGCAGTATTTT. Translating it yields CASSFRGRDSTDTQYF.

The genes are TRBV29-1 and TRBJ2-3; tentatively, D is TRBD2 (5 bases). CDR3 length: 11 amino acids. V lost 1 base and J lost 8, with 7 bases in between. From germline, CDR1 is SQVTM and CDR2 ANQGSEA. In DNA form, the CDR3 reads TGCAGCGTTGAAGGAGGAGGTACGCAGTATTTT. Amino acids: CSVEGGGTQYF.

V and J are TRBV5-4 and TRBJ2-6; D is unresolved. Germline CDR1 is SGHNT and CDR2 is YYREEE (reference sequence). V lost 4 bases and J 0 bases, leaving 8 bases between the germline ends. CDR3 length equals 15 residues. The DNA for the CDR3 is TGTGCCAGCAGCATCGACAACTCTGGGGCCAACGTCCTGACTTTC. Amino acids: CASSIDNSGANVLTF.

The J gene is TRBJ2-2, the V gene TRBV4-3; the D gene is possibly TRBD1 (6 bases). The CDR3 runs to 17 residues. In germline, CDR1 is LGHNA, CDR2 YSLEER. Trimming took off 0 bases at V and 0 bases at J, with 11 bases between the two ends. The CDR3 region has the DNA TGCGCCAGCAGCCAAGATCAGGACAGCGCGAACACCGGGGAGCTGTTTTTT. Its translation is CASSQDQDSANTGELFF.

The V call is TRBV10-2, the J call TRBJ2-7; 8 bases match TRBD1. V was clipped by 6 bases and J by 2 bases; unmatched bases: 6. The germline gives CDR1 WSHSY, CDR2 SAAADI. There are 14 residues in the CDR3. The CDR3 spells CASRGTGETYEQYF. The DNA of the CDR3 is TGCGCCAGCAGGGGGACAGGAGAAACCTACGAGCAGTACTTC.

The rearrangement joins TRBV5-1 to TRBJ1-4, with unresolved D. The CDR3 totals 15 residues. Trimming shortened V by 2 bases and J by 0 bases, and 8 bases separated the two germline ends. Germline V gene lookup returns CDR1 SGHRS and CDR2 YFSETQ. CDR3 nucleotide sequence: TGCGCCAGCAGCTTATCATCGGCAACTAATGAAAAACTGTTTTTT. Amino acids: CASSLSSATNEKLFF.

The table lists this clone with a count of one. The chain recombines TRBV5-1 with TRBJ1-1; no definite D call. Trimming took 3 bases from V and 10 from J, leaving 19 bases between them. The germline V gene encodes CDR1 SGHRS and CDR2 YFSETQ. This CDR3 spans 14 amino acids. The CDR3 region has the DNA TGCGCCAGCAGCTACCCGGAGGGTAGGGCACGAGCTTTCTTT. Translation: CASSYPEGRARAFF.

The V call is TRBV6-6, the J call TRBJ1-1; D possibly corresponds to TRBD1 (5 bases). V shed 8 bases and J shed 3 bases, with 16 bases lying between them. From germline, CDR1 is MNHNY and CDR2 SVGAGI (reference sequence). This CDR3 has 14 residues. CDR3 protein: CASHPWGRYTEAFF. CDR3 bases: TGTGCCAGCCACCCATGGGGGAGGTACACTGAAGCTTTCTTT.

This chain connects TRBV29-1 to TRBJ1-2; 9 bases fit TRBD1. The CDR3 extends over 16 amino acids. Germline values: CDR1 SQVTM, CDR2 ANQGSEA. Trimming removed 2 bases from V and 5 bases from J; junction bases left unmatched: 12. The CDR3 nucleotides are TGCAGCGTTGAATTGGGACAGGGCACTATTTTTTATGGCTACACCTTC. Its protein is CSVELGQGTIFYGYTF.

The chain carries TRBV7-8 and TRBJ2-3, with D unclear. V lost 5 bases, J lost 1 base, and 7 bases lay in between. CDR3 size: 13 residues. Germline V CDR1 and CDR2: SGHVS, FQNEAQ. CDR3 nucleotides: TGTGCCAGCAGCCGTCAGGGCACAGATACGCAGTATTTT. Amino acids: CASSRQGTDTQYF.